This T cell receptor beta chain derives from a study of T-cell reconstitution after alpha-beta-depleted transplantation in children. This CDR3 is built from 14 residues. The V gene lost 3 bases and the J gene lost 2 bases, with 7 bases spanning the gap. Broader study findings: As was reported, about two months after transplant, alpha-beta T cells came from several hundred expanded graft clones. Hyperexpanded clones declined; after one year, newly produced T cells mostly supplied diversity. The study traced high day-60 TCRbeta diversity in some patients to surviving recipient T cells and thymic progenitors.

Of note for this clonotype: Its cognate antigen is unknown.

Library preparation (for TCRbeta) was performed with unique molecular identifiers. From the PCR reads, TCRdb called clonotypes with MiXCR, one entry per CDR3 protein. The data hold 95,000 to 120,000 distinct CDR3 sequences, with 6.4% observed a single time. This sequence joins TRBV12-3 or TRBV12-4 and TRBJ2-2; D not resolved. The receptor comes from a male patient under 10 years old who had a stem cell transplant for acute lymphoblastic leukemia, so the T cells may come from the graft donor. Sequences were derived from PBMCs, mostly from graft donor cells, sampled 360 days after TCRalphabeta/CD19-depleted stem cell transplant. The CDR3 region has the DNA TGTGCCAGCAGTTTGATGGTCAACACCGGGGAGCTGTTTTTT. Residues: CASSLMVNTGELFF.